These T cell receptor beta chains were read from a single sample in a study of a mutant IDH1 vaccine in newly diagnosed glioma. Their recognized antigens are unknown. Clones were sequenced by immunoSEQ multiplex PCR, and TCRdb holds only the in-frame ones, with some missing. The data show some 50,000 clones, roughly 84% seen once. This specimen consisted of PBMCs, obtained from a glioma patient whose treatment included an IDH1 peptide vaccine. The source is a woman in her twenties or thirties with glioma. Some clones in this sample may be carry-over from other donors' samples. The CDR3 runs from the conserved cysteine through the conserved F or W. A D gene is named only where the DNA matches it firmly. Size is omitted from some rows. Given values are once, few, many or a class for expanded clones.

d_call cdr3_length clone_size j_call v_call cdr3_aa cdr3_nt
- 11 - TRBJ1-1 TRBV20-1 CSAMTVNEAFF TGCAGTGCCATGACAGTGAATGAAGCTTTCTTT
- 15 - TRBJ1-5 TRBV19 CASSMARTSNQPQHF TGTGCCAGTAGTATGGCTCGAACTAGCAATCAGCCCCAGCATTTT
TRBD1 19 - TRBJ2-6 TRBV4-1 CASSPRKGATLSGANVLTF TGCGCCAGCAGCCCAAGGAAGGGGGCCACCCTTTCTGGGGCCAACGTCCTGACTTTC
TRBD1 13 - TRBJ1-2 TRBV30 CAWSTTGGAGYTF TGTGCCTGGAGTACTACAGGGGGCGCGGGCTACACCTTC
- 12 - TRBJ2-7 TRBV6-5 CASRGSNYEQYF TGTGCCTCGCGGGGCAGCAACTACGAGCAGTACTTC
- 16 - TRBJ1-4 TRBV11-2 CASSLYRGVEAEKLFF TGTGCCAGCAGCTTATATCGGGGGGTCGAGGCTGAAAAACTGTTTTTT
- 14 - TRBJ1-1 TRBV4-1 CASRQVGGNTEAFF TGCGCCAGCAGGCAAGTAGGCGGGAACACTGAAGCTTTCTTT
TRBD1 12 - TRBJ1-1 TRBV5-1 CASRQGLTEAFF TGCGCCAGCAGACAGGGGCTCACTGAAGCTTTCTTT
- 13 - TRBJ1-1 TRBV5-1 CASSVQPTTEAFF TGCGCCAGCAGCGTACAGCCCACCACTGAAGCTTTCTTT
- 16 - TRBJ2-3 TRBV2 CASSASRDFGTDTQYF TGTGCCAGCAGCGCTAGCAGGGATTTTGGCACAGATACGCAGTATTTT
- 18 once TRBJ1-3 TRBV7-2 CASSLGGRTPSSGNTIYF TGTGCCAGCAGCTTAGGGGGCAGGACTCCTTCTTCTGGAAACACCATATATTTT
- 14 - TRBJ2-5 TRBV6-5 CASSYSTRGETQYF TGTGCCAGCAGTTACTCGACCAGGGGTGAGACCCAGTACTTC
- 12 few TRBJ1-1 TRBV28 CASNSGNTEAFF TGTGCCAGCAATTCTGGGAACACTGAAGCTTTCTTT
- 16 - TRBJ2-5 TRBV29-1 CSVEVDGPPYVETQYF TGCAGCGTTGAAGTCGACGGTCCCCCTTACGTGGAGACCCAGTACTTC
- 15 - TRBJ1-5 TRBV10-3 CAISSRAGTDQPQHF TGTGCCATCAGTTCGAGGGCAGGGACCGATCAGCCCCAGCATTTT